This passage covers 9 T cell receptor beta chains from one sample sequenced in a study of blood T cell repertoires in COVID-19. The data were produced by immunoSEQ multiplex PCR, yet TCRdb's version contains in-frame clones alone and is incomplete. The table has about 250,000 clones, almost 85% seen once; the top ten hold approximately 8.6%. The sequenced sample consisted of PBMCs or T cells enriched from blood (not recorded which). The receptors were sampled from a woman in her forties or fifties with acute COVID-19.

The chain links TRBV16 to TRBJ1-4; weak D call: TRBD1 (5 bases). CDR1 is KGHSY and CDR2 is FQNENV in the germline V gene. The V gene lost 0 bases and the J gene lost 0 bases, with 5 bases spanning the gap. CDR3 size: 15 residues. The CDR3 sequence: CASSQSGPTNEKLFF. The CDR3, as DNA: TGTGCCAGCAGCCAATCGGGGCCAACTAATGAAAAACTGTTTTTT. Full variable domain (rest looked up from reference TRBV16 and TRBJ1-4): GEEVAQTPKHLVRGEGQKAKLYCAPIKGHSYVFWYQQVLKNEFKFLISFQNENVFDETGMPKERFSAKCLPNSPCSLEIQATKLEDSAVYFCASSQSGPTNEKLFFGSGTQLSVL.

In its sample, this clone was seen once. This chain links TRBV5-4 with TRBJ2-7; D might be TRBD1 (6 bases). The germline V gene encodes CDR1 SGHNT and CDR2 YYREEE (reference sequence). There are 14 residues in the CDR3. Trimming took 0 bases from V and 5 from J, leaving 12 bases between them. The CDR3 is CASSLGRGGHEQYF. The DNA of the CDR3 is TGTGCCAGCAGCTTGGGGCGAGGGGGACACGAGCAGTACTTC.

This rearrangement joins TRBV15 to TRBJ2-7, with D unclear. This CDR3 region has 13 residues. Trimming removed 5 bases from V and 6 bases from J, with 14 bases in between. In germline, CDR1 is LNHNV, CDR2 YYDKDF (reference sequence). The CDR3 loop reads CATSQSSHFEQYF. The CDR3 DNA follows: TGTGCCACCAGCCAATCCTCCCACTTCGAGCAGTACTTC.

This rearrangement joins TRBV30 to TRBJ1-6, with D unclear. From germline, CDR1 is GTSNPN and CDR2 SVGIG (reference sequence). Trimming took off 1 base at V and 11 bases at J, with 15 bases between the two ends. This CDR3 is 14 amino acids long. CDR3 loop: CAWSGRRGTTPLHF. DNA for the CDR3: TGTGCCTGGAGTGGTCGTCGCGGAACCACACCCCTCCACTTT.

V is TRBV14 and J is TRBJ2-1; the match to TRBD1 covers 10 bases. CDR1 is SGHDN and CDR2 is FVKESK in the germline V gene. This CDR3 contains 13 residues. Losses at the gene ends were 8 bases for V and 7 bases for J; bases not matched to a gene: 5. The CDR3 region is CASWDRGTNEQFF. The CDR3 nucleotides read TGTGCCAGCTGGGACAGGGGAACGAATGAGCAGTTCTTC. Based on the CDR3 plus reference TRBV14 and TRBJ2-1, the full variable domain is EAGVTQFPSHSVIEKGQTVTLRCDPISGHDNLYWYRRVMGKEIKFLLHFVKESKQDESGMPNNRFLAERTGGTYSTLKVQPAELEDSGVYFCASWDRGTNEQFFGPGTRLTVL.

The CDR3 is CASSPGTGPETQYF. In nucleotides, the CDR3 is TGTGCCAGCTCACCCGGGACAGGGCCAGAGACCCAGTACTTC. V and J are TRBV18 and TRBJ2-5; 9 bases agree with TRBD1. There are 14 residues in the CDR3. V lost 3 bases and J lost 4; bases outside the gene matches: 3. Germline lookup yields CDR1 KGHSH and CDR2 LQKENI. The whole variable domain, filled in from reference TRBV18 and TRBJ2-5, reads NAGVMQNPRHLVRRRGQEARLRCSPMKGHSHVYWYRQLPEEGLKFMVYLQKENIIDESGMPKERFSAEFPKEGPSILRIQQVVRGDSAAYFCASSPGTGPETQYFGPGTRLLVL.

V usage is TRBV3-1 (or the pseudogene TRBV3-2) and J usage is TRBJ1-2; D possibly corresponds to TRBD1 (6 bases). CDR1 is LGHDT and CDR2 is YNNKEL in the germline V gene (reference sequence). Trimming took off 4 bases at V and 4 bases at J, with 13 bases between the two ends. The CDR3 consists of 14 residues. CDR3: CASSPRGESYGYTF. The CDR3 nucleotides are TGTGCCAGCAGCCCCAGGGGCGAGAGCTATGGCTACACCTTC.

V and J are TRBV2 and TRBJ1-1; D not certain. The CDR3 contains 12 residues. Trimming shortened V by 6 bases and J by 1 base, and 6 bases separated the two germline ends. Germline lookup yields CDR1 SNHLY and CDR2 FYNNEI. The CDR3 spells CASREWNTEAFF. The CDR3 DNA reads TGTGCCAGCAGGGAGTGGAACACTGAAGCTTTCTTT.

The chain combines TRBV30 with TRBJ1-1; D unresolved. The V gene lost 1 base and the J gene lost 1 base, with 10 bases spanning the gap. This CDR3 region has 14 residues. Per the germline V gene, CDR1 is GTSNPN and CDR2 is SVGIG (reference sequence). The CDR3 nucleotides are TGTGCCTGGAGTGGGGCAGGTTGGAACACTGAAGCTTTCTTT. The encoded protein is CAWSGAGWNTEAFF.